Each of the 23 T cell receptor beta chains below was sequenced from the same sample in a study of cytomegalovirus exposure and HLA in healthy donors. The study ran its PCR with 60 Vbeta and 13 Jbeta primers. TCRdb's copy holds only in-frame clones and misses some; the assay was immunoSEQ multiplex PCR. The sample records 60,000 to 80,000 clones, 65% to 85% being singletons. The sequenced sample was PBMCs. These receptors were collected from a woman in her thirties in good health and CMV-seronegative.

The rearrangement uses TRBV30 and TRBJ2-1, with 7 positions matching TRBD1. The trim removed 4 bases at V and 0 bases at J, leaving 3 bases unmatched. Per the germline V gene, CDR1 is GTSNPN and CDR2 is SVGIG (reference sequence). The CDR3 contains 14 residues. The CDR3 DNA reads TGTGCCTGGACCAGACAGGGCTCCTACAATGAGCAGTTCTTC. Translated: CAWTRQGSYNEQFF.

There are a few counts of this clone. This chain uses TRBV11-2 with TRBJ1-1, with 8 positions matching TRBD1. Germline trimming cut 5 bases from V and 7 bases from J; bases unmatched to any gene: 9. This CDR3 contains 14 residues. Germline loops: CDR1 SGHAT, CDR2 FQNNGV. The CDR3 region is CASSAIQGESEAFF. In DNA, the CDR3 is TGTGCCAGCAGCGCAATACAGGGGGAGAGTGAAGCTTTCTTT.

The chain is built from TRBV11-3 and TRBJ2-3; no clear D gene. Trimming shortened V by 3 bases and J by 3 bases, and 7 bases separated the two germline ends. CDR1 SGHNT and CDR2 YENEEA come from the germline V gene. CDR3 size: 13 residues. The CDR3 coding sequence is TGTGCCAGCAGCTTGGCAGTTACAGATACGCAGTATTTT. This gives the protein CASSLAVTDTQYF. The variable domain in full, with the rest retrieved from reference TRBV11-3 and TRBJ2-3, is EAGVVQSPRYKIIEKKQPVAFWCNPISGHNTLYWYLQNLGQGPELLIRYENEEAVDDSQLPKDRFSAERLKGVDSTLKIQPAELGDSAVYLCASSLAVTDTQYFGPGTRLTVL.

This clone was counted once. This chain links TRBV7-9 with TRBJ2-3; 8 bases map to TRBD2. With V trimmed by 11 bases and J by 0 bases, 7 bases remained unmatched. Germline V gene data show CDR1 as SEHNR and CDR2 as FQNEAQ (reference sequence). This CDR3 comprises 14 residues. The CDR3 reads CASREGSSTDTQYF. CDR3 coding DNA: TGTGCCTCACGGGAGGGGAGCAGCACAGATACGCAGTATTTT.

This clone was recorded once. The chain is built from TRBV4-3 and TRBJ1-1; the D gene is possibly TRBD1 (5 bases). CDR3 length equals 15 residues. The ends were cut back, 0 bases at V and 2 bases at J, with 10 bases in the middle. CDR1 is LGHNA and CDR2 is YSLEER in the germline V gene. The CDR3 here is CASSQDGQGNTEAFF. In nucleotides, the CDR3 is TGCGCCAGCAGCCAAGATGGGCAGGGAAACACTGAAGCTTTCTTT.

The CDR3, as DNA: TGTGCCGCCCCCAGGAGCGGGGCCTACAATGAGCAGTTCTTC. It codes for CAAPRSGAYNEQFF. This rearrangement joins TRBV30 to TRBJ2-1; 7 bases line up with TRBD2. Trimming at V came to 8 bases and at J to 2 bases, leaving 9 bases not matched to a gene. The CDR3 contains 14 residues. CDR1 is GTSNPN, CDR2 SVGIG, per germline (reference sequence). The full variable domain, completed using reference TRBV30 and TRBJ2-1, is SQTIHQWPATLVQPVGSPLSLECTVEGTSNPNLYWYRQAAGRGLQLLFYSVGIGQISSEVPQNLSASRPQDRQFILSSKKLLLSDSGFYLCAAPRSGAYNEQFFGPGTRLTVL.

The V gene is TRBV11-3, the J gene TRBJ1-1; D unclear. Trimming removed 0 bases from V and 10 bases from J, with 12 bases in between. There are 13 residues in the CDR3. CDR1 and CDR2 from the germline V gene are SGHNT and YENEEA. CDR3 loop: CASSLDFPPRAFF. CDR3 DNA: TGTGCCAGCAGCTTAGATTTTCCGCCCAGAGCTTTCTTT. The full variable domain, in which reference TRBV11-3 and TRBJ1-1 provide the parts outside the CDR3, is EAGVVQSPRYKIIEKKQPVAFWCNPISGHNTLYWYLQNLGQGPELLIRYENEEAVDDSQLPKDRFSAERLKGVDSTLKIQPAELGDSAVYLCASSLDFPPRAFFGQGTRLTVV.

The V and J genes are TRBV9 and TRBJ1-1; unclear D gene. Per the germline V gene, CDR1 is SGDLS and CDR2 is YYNGEE. The V and J ends lost 0 bases and 5 bases respectively, with 14 bases between them. The CDR3 has 15 residues. The CDR3 DNA sequence: TGTGCCAGCAGCGTAGAAACGGGAATGGAGACTGAAGCTTTCTTT. The encoded protein is CASSVETGMETEAFF.

This sequence joins TRBV5-1 and TRBJ2-3; the D gene is possibly TRBD2 (6 bases). Germline loops: CDR1 SGHRS, CDR2 YFSETQ. Trimming stripped 7 bases from V and 3 bases from J, with 15 bases between. The CDR3 spans 14 residues. The CDR3 DNA follows: TGCGCCAGCGGACGGACTAACCCTACAGATACGCAGTATTTT. As protein: CASGRTNPTDTQYF.

V and J are TRBV7-9 and TRBJ1-3; D might be TRBD1 (6 bases). Germline CDR1 SEHNR, CDR2 FQNEAQ (reference sequence). This CDR3 region has 16 residues. V shed 3 bases and J shed 2 bases, with 14 bases lying between them. The CDR3 spells CASSFAPGGTGNTIYF. The CDR3 region has the DNA TGTGCCAGCAGCTTTGCCCCGGGGGGCACTGGAAACACCATATATTTT.

The chain is built from TRBV4-3 and TRBJ1-4, with D possibly matching TRBD1 (5 bases). V was shortened by 5 bases and J by 3 bases, with 10 bases between the two germline ends. CDR3 size: 14 residues. Looked up from germline, CDR1 is LGHNA and CDR2 is YSLEER. Written as DNA, the CDR3 is TGCGCCAGCAGCGTGCGGGGGGCTAATGAAAAACTGTTTTTT. Protein: CASSVRGANEKLFF.

This chain uses TRBV7-9 with TRBJ1-1; weak D call: TRBD1 (5 bases). V shed 0 bases and J shed 1 base, with 9 bases lying between them. The CDR3 totals 15 residues. Germline CDR1 is SEHNR and CDR2 is FQNEAQ (reference sequence). DNA for the CDR3: TGTGCCAGCAGCTTAGCGGTTGGGGCGAACACTGAAGCTTTCTTT. The encoded protein is CASSLAVGANTEAFF.

This clone was counted between two and nine times. V gene TRBV4-3 combines with J gene TRBJ2-1; the D gene is possibly TRBD1 (6 bases). V was pared by 0 bases and J by 9 bases, with 18 bases between. The length of the CDR3 is 16 residues. Per the germline V gene, CDR1 is LGHNA and CDR2 is YSLEER. The CDR3, as DNA: TGCGCCAGCAGCCAAGATAGGGGGACCCCGGACCCTGAGCAGTTCTTC. Its translation: CASSQDRGTPDPEQFF.

V usage is TRBV4-3 and J usage is TRBJ2-1; D may be TRBD1 (6 bases). Trimming shortened V by 0 bases and J by 2 bases, and 8 bases separated the two germline ends. The germline V gene has CDR1 LGHNA and CDR2 YSLEER. CDR3 length: 15 amino acids. Here the CDR3 reads CASSQDWDTYNEQFF. The CDR3 bases are TGCGCCAGCAGCCAAGATTGGGACACCTACAATGAGCAGTTCTTC.

This clone was counted only a few times. The J gene is TRBJ2-3, the V gene TRBV13; no definite D call. The CDR3 has 13 amino acids. CDR1 PRHDT and CDR2 FYEKMQ come from the germline V gene (reference sequence). Trimming cost V 4 bases and J 5 bases, with 10 bases left between them. CDR3 region: CASSSDSGDTQYF. In DNA, the CDR3 is TGTGCCAGCAGCTCGGATTCGGGAGATACGCAGTATTTT.

The genes are TRBV10-1 and TRBJ2-4; 7 bases line up with TRBD1. J lost 3 bases, V lost 4 bases, and 3 bases had no gene match. Germline-derived CDR1 and CDR2 are WNHNN and SYGVQD (reference sequence). CDR3 length: 14 amino acids. The CDR3 DNA follows: TGCGCCAGCAGTGGATCAGGGGGCAAAAACATTCAGTACTTC. It yields the protein CASSGSGGKNIQYF.

The rearrangement links TRBV19 to TRBJ1-2; D is undetermined. The CDR3 extends over 13 amino acids. Trimming cost V 8 bases and J 4 bases, with 14 bases left between them. CDR1 and CDR2 (germline): LNHDA, SQIVND (reference sequence). The CDR3 bases are TGTGCCAGTGGGCCGCGGGCGGGCTATGGCTACACCTTC. Its translation: CASGPRAGYGYTF.

J is TRBJ2-3 and V is TRBV7-9; 13 nucleotides line up with TRBD2. The germline gives CDR1 SEHNR, CDR2 FQNEAQ (reference sequence). J lost 4 bases, V lost 5 bases, and 6 bases had no gene match. The CDR3 contains 16 residues. Here the CDR3 reads CASSSRTSGSPDTQYF. CDR3 nucleotide sequence: TGTGCCAGCAGCAGCCGGACTAGCGGGAGTCCAGATACGCAGTATTTT.

As DNA, the CDR3 is TGTGCCAGCAGCCAAACCCCGGGACAGGGGACCAATCAGCCCCAGCATTTT. It codes for CASSQTPGQGTNQPQHF. The genes are TRBV7-6 and TRBJ1-5; 10 bases are shared with TRBD1. Germline assignment: CDR1 SGHVS and CDR2 FNYEAQ. V lost 5 bases and J lost 3; bases outside the gene matches: 10. This CDR3 comprises 17 residues.

This clone showed up just once. J is TRBJ1-2 and V is TRBV5-4; 9 bases are a match to TRBD1. From germline, CDR1 is SGHNT and CDR2 YYREEE (reference sequence). The V gene end was trimmed by 3 bases and the J gene end by 1 base; junction bases not matched to a gene: 4. CDR3 length: 15 amino acids. The CDR3 nucleotides are TGTGCCAGCAGCTCGGGACAGGGACTTAACTATGGCTACACCTTC. It encodes CASSSGQGLNYGYTF.

The chain carries TRBV4-1 and TRBJ1-1, with D uncertain. The germline V and J ends were trimmed by 0 bases and 1 base, with 12 bases remaining between them. The CDR3 is 16 residues long. Germline assignment: CDR1 MGHRA and CDR2 YSYEKL. The CDR3 coding sequence is TGCGCCAGCAGCCAAGACTCGGGATACGGGAACACTGAAGCTTTCTTT. Amino acids: CASSQDSGYGNTEAFF.

The CDR3: CATSRDGGGEQFF. CDR3 DNA sequence: TGTGCCACCAGCAGAGATGGGGGCGGTGAGCAGTTCTTC. V is TRBV15 and J is TRBJ2-1; TRBD1 might be the D (6 bases). With 0 bases removed from V and 9 bases from J, the gap between germline ends came to 9 bases. The length of the CDR3 is 13 residues. Germline V gives CDR1 LNHNV, CDR2 YYDKDF (reference sequence).

The rearrangement joins TRBV5-1 to TRBJ1-2, with D tentatively TRBD1 (5 bases). Germline V gene sequence: CDR1 SGHRS, CDR2 YFSETQ. This CDR3 spans 14 amino acids. V was trimmed by 4 bases and J by 1 base, leaving 11 bases between them. In DNA form, the CDR3 reads TGCGCCAGCAGCCCGATCCAGGGTAACTATGGCTACACCTTC. Amino acids: CASSPIQGNYGYTF.